Below, 18 T cell receptor beta chains from the same sample are listed, as sequenced in a study of neurological immune-mediated disorders. TCRdb itself ran the 5' RACE reads through MiXCR, one entry per CDR3 protein. The sample lists tens of thousands of distinct CDR3 sequences, less than 5.5% seen once, with about 2% in the top ten. The sequencing sample was made of PBMCs. These receptors were collected from a woman aged 25 to 45 with multiple sclerosis.

The sample holds many counts of this clonotype. This rearrangement joins TRBV6-6 to TRBJ2-5; D is possibly TRBD1 (6 bases). V lost 6 bases and J lost 3, with 17 bases in between. The CDR3 length is 15 residues. CDR1 and CDR2 (germline): MNHNY, SVGAGI (reference sequence). As DNA, the CDR3 is TGTGCCAGCAGGGCTTTACAAACAGGGAAAGAGACCCAGTACTTC. This sequence encodes CASRALQTGKETQYF.

This clonotype was seen repeatedly, ten times or more. The chain joins TRBV15 to TRBJ2-6, with 7 bases lining up with TRBD2. Germline V lookup: CDR1 LNHNV, CDR2 YYDKDF (reference sequence). The CDR3 is made up of 17 amino acids. V trimming: 4 bases; J trimming: 0 bases; junction bases outside the gene matches: 6. In nucleotides, the CDR3 is TGTGCCACCAGCACCGCTCGGGACTACTCTGGGGCCAACGTCCTGACTTTC. It codes for CATSTARDYSGANVLTF. Full variable domain (outside the CDR3, taken from reference TRBV15 and TRBJ2-6): DAMVIQNPRYQVTQFGKPVTLSCSQTLNHNVMYWYQQKSSQAPKLLFHYYDKDFNNEADTPDNFQSRRPNTSFCFLDIRSPGLGDTAMYLCATSTARDYSGANVLTFGAGSRLTVL.

V is TRBV12-3 or TRBV12-4 and J is TRBJ2-1, with D possibly matching TRBD1 (5 bases). Trimming shortened V by 5 bases and J by 4 bases, and 15 bases separated the two germline ends. This CDR3 region has 15 residues. CDR3 in amino acids: CASSPLVGPYNEQFF. CDR3 bases: TGTGCCAGCAGTCCCCTAGTGGGGCCTTACAATGAGCAGTTCTTC.

The sample holds many counts of this clonotype. The J gene is TRBJ2-1, the V gene TRBV5-1; 9 bases map to TRBD1. The V segment lost 4 bases and the J segment 0 bases; nucleotides outside the gene matches: 8. Germline V gene data show CDR1 as SGHRS and CDR2 as YFSETQ. The CDR3 sequence is 17 residues long. As DNA, the CDR3 is TGCGCCAGCAGCGTGGACAGGGGCTACAGCTCCTACAATGAGCAGTTCTTC. Its protein is CASSVDRGYSSYNEQFF. The full variable domain, in which reference TRBV5-1 and TRBJ2-1 provide the parts outside the CDR3, is KAGVTQTPRYLIKTRGQQVTLSCSPISGHRSVSWYQQTPGQGLQFLFEYFSETQRNKGNFPGRFSGRQFSNSRSEMNVSTLELGDSALYLCASSVDRGYSSYNEQFFGPGTRLTVL.

This clonotype appeared many times. The chain joins TRBV3-1 to TRBJ1-1; unclear D gene. Germline CDR1 LGHDT, CDR2 YNNKEL (reference sequence). Trimming took 1 base from V and 4 from J, leaving 7 bases between them. The CDR3 has 13 residues. CDR3 protein: CASSQARATEAFF. The DNA for the CDR3 is TGTGCCAGCAGCCAAGCAAGGGCCACTGAAGCTTTCTTT.

In this sample, this clonotype turned up a few times. The rearrangement joins TRBV20-1 to TRBJ2-1; 7 bases match TRBD2. This CDR3 has 17 amino acids. After removal of 0 bases from V and 0 bases from J, the junction contained 8 bases not matched to a gene. CDR1 is DFQATT, CDR2 SNEGSKA, per germline (reference sequence). In DNA, the CDR3 is TGCAGTGCTAGAGACCATTCGGGGACTATCTCCTACAATGAGCAGTTCTTC. Amino acid sequence: CSARDHSGTISYNEQFF.

This clonotype was observed at least ten times. The chain employs TRBV6-6 and TRBJ2-3; D tentatively reads TRBD1 or TRBD2 (5 bases each). Germline CDR1 reads MNHNY; CDR2 reads SVGAGI (reference sequence). CDR3 length equals 14 residues. The ends were cut back, 8 bases at V and 6 bases at J, with 18 bases in the middle. CDR3 protein: CASVRQSGLDTQYF. DNA for the CDR3: TGTGCCAGCGTGCGCCAGTCGGGGCTGGATACGCAGTATTTT.

This sequence joins TRBV27 and TRBJ2-3; 9 bases match TRBD1. Germline V lookup: CDR1 MNHEY, CDR2 SMNVEV (reference sequence). CDR3 length: 14 amino acids. The V gene end was trimmed by 5 bases and the J gene end by 6 bases; junction bases not matched to a gene: 6. The CDR3 coding sequence is TGTGCCAGCAGTCCGCGGACAGGGGCCGATACGCAGTATTTT. It encodes CASSPRTGADTQYF.

This clonotype was picked up many times. The chain is built from TRBV20-1 and TRBJ2-5; 11 positions match TRBD2. In germline, CDR1 is DFQATT, CDR2 SNEGSKA (reference sequence). The CDR3 sequence is 21 residues long. J lost 1 base, V lost 4 bases, and 23 bases had no gene match. The CDR3 DNA is TGCAGTGCTAAGGGATGGGCCGAGAACCATCTAGCGGGGGGTCCCCAAGAGACCCAGTACTTC. This translates into CSAKGWAENHLAGGPQETQYF.

Many counts were recorded for this clonotype. The gene calls are TRBV5-1 and TRBJ1-1; D might be TRBD1 (6 bases). The CDR3 spans 15 residues. Germline values: CDR1 SGHRS, CDR2 YFSETQ. Trimming shortened V by 2 bases and J by 2 bases, and 13 bases separated the two germline ends. The CDR3 sequence is CASSFQGSGNTEAFF. The CDR3 bases are TGCGCCAGCAGCTTCCAGGGGAGTGGAAACACTGAAGCTTTCTTT. Combining the CDR3 with reference TRBV5-1 and TRBJ1-1 gives the whole variable domain KAGVTQTPRYLIKTRGQQVTLSCSPISGHRSVSWYQQTPGQGLQFLFEYFSETQRNKGNFPGRFSGRQFSNSRSEMNVSTLELGDSALYLCASSFQGSGNTEAFFGQGTRLTVV.

Notes on this clonotype: This may arise from a read error, as a much more abundant clone is one base away. The chain employs TRBV3-1 and TRBJ2-7, with a tentative D call TRBD2 (5 bases). The V gene lost 4 bases and the J gene lost 7 bases, with 17 bases spanning the gap. Germline CDR1 is LGHDT and CDR2 is YNNKEL (reference sequence). The CDR3 has 14 residues. CDR3 amino acids: CASSRGDIYEEQYF. CDR3 sequence (DNA): TGTGCCAGCAGCCGGGGAGACATTTACGAAGAGCAGTACTTC.

The table lists this clonotype with many counts. The V gene is TRBV20-1, the J gene TRBJ2-1; D is unclear. V was trimmed by 5 bases and J by 11 bases, leaving 13 bases between them. Germline CDR1 is DFQATT and CDR2 is SNEGSKA (reference sequence). This CDR3 comprises 11 residues. The CDR3, as DNA: TGCAGTGCTGAGTTATGGGCCAAGCAGTTCTTC. This translates into CSAELWAKQFF.

At least ten counts were recorded for this clonotype. V gene TRBV5-1 combines with J gene TRBJ2-5, with D unresolved. This CDR3 contains 12 residues. The V gene lost 4 bases and the J gene lost 4 bases, with 8 bases spanning the gap. Germline-derived CDR1 and CDR2 are SGHRS and YFSETQ. CDR3 amino acids: CASSLNTETQYF. The CDR3 DNA sequence: TGCGCCAGCAGCCTTAACACAGAGACCCAGTACTTC.

This clonotype was seen ten or more times. V gene TRBV5-1 combines with J gene TRBJ1-2, with TRBD1 matching over 10 bases. The CDR3 totals 15 residues. Germline-derived CDR1 and CDR2 are SGHRS and YFSETQ. V shed 4 bases and J 4 bases; nucleotides not matched to a gene: 7. For the CDR3, the DNA is TGCGCCAGCAGCCCACCGGGACAGGGGACCTATGGCTACACCTTC. Protein sequence: CASSPPGQGTYGYTF.

In its sample, this clonotype was seen many times. The V gene is TRBV7-9, the J gene TRBJ2-5; tentative D call: TRBD2 (6 bases). CDR1 is SEHNR, CDR2 FQNEAQ, per germline (reference sequence). Trimming left V 1 base short and J 2 bases short, with 14 bases between. The CDR3 has 16 amino acids. CDR3 sequence (DNA): TGTGCCAGCAGCTTAGTTAGCGGACTACGACAAGAGACCCAGTACTTC. Encoded protein: CASSLVSGLRQETQYF.

This clonotype has at least ten counts. The CDR3 is CASSESFRGSSWDNSPLHF. Here the CDR3 DNA reads TGCGCCAGCAGTGAGTCCTTTAGGGGAAGCTCGTGGGATAATTCACCCCTCCACTTT. The rearrangement joins TRBV10-2 to TRBJ1-6, with D tentatively TRBD1 (5 bases). This CDR3 is built from 19 residues. Germline loops: CDR1 WSHSY, CDR2 SAAADI. V dropped 0 bases and J dropped 5 bases, with 20 bases sitting between them.

This clonotype was observed at least ten times. The V gene is TRBV18, the J gene TRBJ2-6, with no clear D. The length of the CDR3 is 17 residues. Germline assignment: CDR1 KGHSH and CDR2 LQKENI. The V gene lost 3 bases and the J gene lost 0 bases, with 12 bases spanning the gap. The CDR3 nucleotides read TGTGCCAGCTCACCGATGGAACCCAGCTCTGGGGCCAACGTCCTGACTTTC. Translated: CASSPMEPSSGANVLTF.

This clonotype was counted ten times or more. This sequence joins TRBV5-5 and TRBJ2-2; 7 nucleotides agree with TRBD1. The germline V gene encodes CDR1 SGHKS and CDR2 YYEKEE (reference sequence). The CDR3 extends over 16 amino acids. J gave up 1 base and V 0 bases, and 3 bases lay outside the gene matches. DNA of the CDR3: TGTGCCAGCAGCTTGGACAGGGGATTGAACACCGGGGAGCTGTTTTTT. This codes for CASSLDRGLNTGELFF.